What follows are 20 T cell receptor beta chains derived from one specimen sequenced in a study of regulatory T cells in long-lasting Graves disease. Library construction for TCR beta used iRepertoire HTBI primers and Arm-PCR of CDR3 regions. A single record per CDR3 protein comes from TCRdb applying MiXCR to the multiplex PCR reads. Counted here are roughly 420,000 distinct CDR3 sequences, about a sixth occurring once; the ten biggest clones make up 20% to 25%. Time point indicated: newly diagnosed GD, antithyroid drugs for less than 3 months. RNA isolated from PBMCs was used to make the TCR library. This sample was also put to use in a study of T cells in Graves' hyperthyroidism and ophthalmopathy.

The sequencing here drew on peripheral blood mononuclear cells (PBMCs), taken at new diagnosis, from a patient treated with antithyroid drugs. Source of these receptors: a woman in her late teens or twenties with Graves disease.

This clonotype was picked up many times. J is TRBJ2-3 and V is TRBV2; D is undetermined. Between the trimmed V and J ends, which lost 0 bases and 2 bases, there was a span of 6 bases. Germline values: CDR1 SNHLY, CDR2 FYNNEI. The CDR3 totals 14 residues. CDR3 region: CASSEALNTDTQYF. The CDR3 DNA sequence: TGTGCCAGCAGTGAAGCGCTGAACACAGATACGCAGTATTTT.

This clonotype has ten or more counts. The V and J genes are TRBV4-1 and TRBJ2-3, with a tentative D call TRBD2 (6 bases). There are 14 residues in the CDR3. V lost 4 bases, J lost 3 bases, and 11 bases lay in between. The germline gives CDR1 MGHRA, CDR2 YSYEKL. Here the CDR3 DNA reads TGCGCCAGCAGCCCGGGGGACGGAACAGATACGCAGTATTTT. It translates to CASSPGDGTDTQYF.

The table lists this clonotype with a few counts. V usage is TRBV5-1 and J usage is TRBJ2-2; no firm D call. The CDR3 has 13 residues. The V and J ends lost 6 bases and 5 bases respectively, with 11 bases between them. Per the germline V gene, CDR1 is SGHRS and CDR2 is YFSETQ. This chain's CDR3 is CASIRTGTGELFF. As DNA, the CDR3 is TGCGCCAGCATCCGGACCGGGACCGGGGAGCTGTTTTTT.

The J gene is TRBJ1-2, the V gene TRBV30, with a tentative D call TRBD1 (5 bases). CDR1 and CDR2 (germline): GTSNPN, SVGIG (reference sequence). Trimming removed 2 bases from V and 4 bases from J, with 29 bases in between. CDR3 length: 19 residues. The CDR3 region is CAWSWVVWRLRGAFYGYTF. The CDR3 DNA reads TGTGCCTGGAGTTGGGTAGTTTGGCGCCTTAGAGGGGCTTTCTATGGCTACACCTTC.

This clonotype was recorded at least ten times. The chain carries TRBV28 and TRBJ1-2, with D uncertain. Trimming cost V 5 bases and J 7 bases, with 11 bases left between them. Germline CDR1 and CDR2: MDHEN and SYDVKM. The CDR3 is made up of 12 amino acids. DNA for the CDR3: TGTGCCAGCAGTCCTTCGACTGGTGGCTACACCTTC. This sequence encodes CASSPSTGGYTF.

This clonotype was observed many times. An end of the junction does not agree with germline; a read error may underlie this. The CDR3 here is CASNQGLVTDTQYF. CDR3 sequence (DNA): TGTGCGAGCAATCAGGGATTGGTCACAGATACGCAGTATTTT. The chain recombines TRBV12-3 or TRBV12-4 with TRBJ2-3; D is perhaps TRBD1 (5 bases). There are 14 residues in the CDR3.

The J gene is TRBJ1-2, the V gene TRBV5-6; the D gene is possibly TRBD1 (5 bases). From germline, CDR1 is SGHDT and CDR2 YYEEEE. CDR3 size: 14 residues. Between the trimmed V and J ends, which lost 1 base and 4 bases, there was a span of 11 bases. The CDR3 here is CASSLRWTTYGYTF. The CDR3 DNA sequence: TGTGCCAGCAGCTTGCGGTGGACAACCTATGGCTACACCTTC. The whole variable domain, remainder taken from reference TRBV5-6 and TRBJ1-2, is DAGVTQSPTHLIKTRGQQVTLRCSPKSGHDTVSWYQQALGQGPQFIFQYYEEEERQRGNFPDRFSGHQFPNYSSELNVNALLLGDSALYLCASSLRWTTYGYTFGSGTRLTVV.

This clonotype was picked up many times. The rearrangement joins TRBV27 to TRBJ2-1; possible D gene TRBD2, 5 bases. Trimming removed 7 bases from V and 9 bases from J, with 16 bases in between. The CDR3 loop spans 13 amino acids. Looked up from germline, CDR1 is MNHEY and CDR2 is SMNVEV (reference sequence). CDR3 residues: CASTPTGSGEQFF. DNA of the CDR3: TGTGCCAGCACTCCAACCGGAAGCGGTGAGCAGTTCTTC.

V and J are TRBV28 and TRBJ1-6; no clear D. There are 15 residues in the CDR3. V dropped 5 bases and J dropped 8 bases, with 16 bases sitting between them. CDR1 and CDR2 (germline): MDHEN, SYDVKM. The CDR3 DNA reads as TGTGCCAGCAGTACCTCCTGGACCGTGGATTCACCCCTCCACTTT. Translated: CASSTSWTVDSPLHF.

This clonotype was recorded many times. The chain links TRBV30 to TRBJ2-3, with D possibly matching TRBD2 (5 bases). The CDR3 is 15 residues long. V lost 1 base and J lost 6, with 17 bases in between. Germline CDR1 and CDR2: GTSNPN and SVGIG (reference sequence). The CDR3 loop reads CAWSAGSTAADTQYF. CDR3 in DNA: TGTGCCTGGAGTGCGGGATCCACCGCCGCCGATACGCAGTATTTT.

This clonotype was detected ten times or more. The gene calls are TRBV11-2 and TRBJ2-7, with D unclear. CDR1 is SGHAT and CDR2 is FQNNGV in the germline V gene. CDR3 length equals 15 residues. Trimming took 2 bases from V and 3 from J, leaving 14 bases between them. CDR3 loop: CASSLLGRRFYEQYF. CDR3 sequence (DNA): TGTGCCAGCAGCTTATTAGGACGCAGGTTCTACGAGCAGTACTTC.

The J gene is TRBJ2-5, the V gene TRBV20-1; tentatively, D is TRBD2 (6 bases). Germline V gene sequence: CDR1 DFQATT, CDR2 SNEGSKA (reference sequence). Trimming took off 6 bases at V and 1 base at J, with 21 bases between the two ends. This CDR3 comprises 16 residues. CDR3 nucleotide sequence: TGCAGTGCGGACGGGAGAGTAGGTGGGCCCCAAGAGACCCAGTACTTC. This codes for CSADGRVGGPQETQYF.

This chain joins TRBV3-1 and TRBJ1-3; no clear D. Trimming shortened V by 6 bases and J by 8 bases, and 14 bases separated the two germline ends. The germline gives CDR1 LGHDT, CDR2 YNNKEL (reference sequence). CDR3 length: 13 amino acids. The CDR3 DNA reads TGTGCCAGCAGTCCAGGCGCTGCGGACACCATATATTTT. Translated, it gives CASSPGAADTIYF.

At least ten counts were recorded for this clonotype. The chain combines TRBV12-3 or TRBV12-4 with TRBJ1-2; 7 bases are a match to TRBD1. This CDR3 has 12 residues. The V and J ends lost 2 bases and 7 bases, in that order; junction bases with no gene match: 1. The CDR3 loop is CASSLTGVGYTF. Written as DNA, the CDR3 is TGTGCCAGCAGTTTAACAGGGGTTGGCTACACCTTC.

This clonotype came up many times. This chain links TRBV28 with TRBJ1-2; D not resolved. Germline-derived CDR1 and CDR2 are MDHEN and SYDVKM. Trimming took off 2 bases at V and 4 bases at J, with 8 bases between the two ends. The length of the CDR3 is 13 residues. The CDR3 here is CASSLISFYGYTF. The DNA for the CDR3 is TGTGCCAGCAGTTTAATTTCTTTCTATGGCTACACCTTC.

The genes are TRBV20-1 and TRBJ2-1; D might be TRBD1 (6 bases). Germline-derived CDR1 and CDR2 are DFQATT and SNEGSKA (reference sequence). CDR3 size: 15 residues. Trimming cost V 3 bases and J 7 bases, with 19 bases left between them. DNA of the CDR3: TGCAGTGCTAGTCGTTACTTCAGGGGAGTAAATGAGCAGTTCTTC. This gives the protein CSASRYFRGVNEQFF.

With regard to this clonotype: A far bigger clonotype differs at one base, so this is likely a read error. V and J are TRBV28 and TRBJ2-3; TRBD2 agrees at 7 bases. The J call may be mistaken, given a closer DNA end match to TRBJ2-5. Germline lookup yields CDR1 MDHEN and CDR2 SYDVKM. The CDR3 runs to 14 residues. CDR3: CASDMGRERGTQYF. In nucleotides, the CDR3 is TGTGCCAGTGACATGGGGCGGGAGAGAGGGACCCAGTACTTC.

This clonotype was recorded a few times. V and J are TRBV15 and TRBJ2-6, with D maybe TRBD1 (5 bases). The CDR3 length is 17 residues. Germline assignment: CDR1 LNHNV and CDR2 YYDKDF (reference sequence). Trimming stripped 2 bases from V and 0 bases from J, with 11 bases between. The CDR3, as DNA: TGTGCCACCAGCAGAACTATAGACAGCTCTGGGGCCAACGTCCTGACTTTC. Translating gives CATSRTIDSSGANVLTF.

This clonotype was observed a few times. The chain has TRBV5-6 and TRBJ1-1; 9 bases are shared with TRBD1. Germline loops: CDR1 SGHDT, CDR2 YYEEEE. The CDR3 is made up of 15 amino acids. Germline trimming cut 3 bases from V and 4 bases from J; bases unmatched to any gene: 7. CDR3 residues: CASSWDRVEATEAFF. The DNA for the CDR3 is TGTGCCAGCAGCTGGGACAGGGTCGAGGCCACTGAAGCTTTCTTT.

In its sample, this clonotype was seen many times. The V call is TRBV28, the J call TRBJ2-7, with TRBD2 matching 11 bases. The junction had 3 bases not matched to a gene; V was cut back by 6 bases and J by 5 bases. CDR3 length: 13 amino acids. Germline-derived CDR1 and CDR2 are MDHEN and SYDVKM. CDR3 amino acids: CASRPSGRNEQYF. Written as DNA, the CDR3 is TGTGCCAGCAGACCTAGCGGGAGGAACGAGCAGTACTTC.